The entry below gives a single TCR beta chain sequence along with its context. The read stops 3 residues short of the end of the CDR3; the missing end is completed from the germline J gene. The data belong to a study of T cells in women clearing cervical HPV infection. The CDR3 extends over 16 amino acids. Germline V CDR1 and CDR2: LNHDA, SQIVND (reference sequence). Trimming took 6 bases from V and 3 from J; bases not matched to a gene: 10. Sequencing used immunoSEQ multiplex PCR; TCRdb keeps in-frame clones, though not all of them. The ten most abundant clones cover about 7.8% of a sample with fewer than 35,000 clones.

This chain connects TRBV19 to TRBJ2-2; 7 bases align to TRBD2. Sequenced sample: blood buffy coat. The TCR was taken from a woman between 18 and 69 years old with a cervical HPV16 infection that either progressed to CIN3+ or cleared (not recorded which). CDR3 sequence reads: CASRGEGKGYTGELFF. The part of the CDR3 DNA that was read is TGTGCCAGTAGAGGGGAGGGTAAAGGTTACACCGGGGAG.